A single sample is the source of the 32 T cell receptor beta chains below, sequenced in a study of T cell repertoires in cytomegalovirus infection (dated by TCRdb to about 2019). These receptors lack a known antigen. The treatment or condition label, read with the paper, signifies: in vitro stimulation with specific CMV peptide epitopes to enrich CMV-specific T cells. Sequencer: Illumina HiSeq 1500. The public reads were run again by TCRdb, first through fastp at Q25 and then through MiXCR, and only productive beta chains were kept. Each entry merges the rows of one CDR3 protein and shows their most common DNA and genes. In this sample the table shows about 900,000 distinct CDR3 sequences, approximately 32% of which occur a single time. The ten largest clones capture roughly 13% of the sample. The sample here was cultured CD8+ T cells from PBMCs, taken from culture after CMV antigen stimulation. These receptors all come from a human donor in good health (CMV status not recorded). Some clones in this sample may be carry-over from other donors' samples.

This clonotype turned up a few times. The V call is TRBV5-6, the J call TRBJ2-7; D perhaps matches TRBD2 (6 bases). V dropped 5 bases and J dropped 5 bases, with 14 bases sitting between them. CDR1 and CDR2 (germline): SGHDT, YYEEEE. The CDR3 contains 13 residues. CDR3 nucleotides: TGTGCCAGCAGTGCGGGATTCGGCAACGAGCAGTACTTC. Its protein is CASSAGFGNEQYF.

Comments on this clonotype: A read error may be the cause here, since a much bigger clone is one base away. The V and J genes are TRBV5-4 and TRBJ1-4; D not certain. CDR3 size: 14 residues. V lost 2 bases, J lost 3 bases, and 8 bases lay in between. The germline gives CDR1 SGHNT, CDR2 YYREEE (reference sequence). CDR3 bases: TGTGCCAGCAGCTTAGGATGGCCTAATGAAAAACTGTTTTTT. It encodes CASSLGWPNEKLFF.

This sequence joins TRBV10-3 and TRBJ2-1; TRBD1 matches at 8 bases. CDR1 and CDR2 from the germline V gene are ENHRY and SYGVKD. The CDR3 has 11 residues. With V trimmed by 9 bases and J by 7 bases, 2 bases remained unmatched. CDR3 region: CAIRQGNEQFF. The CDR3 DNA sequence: TGTGCCATAAGACAGGGGAATGAGCAGTTCTTC.

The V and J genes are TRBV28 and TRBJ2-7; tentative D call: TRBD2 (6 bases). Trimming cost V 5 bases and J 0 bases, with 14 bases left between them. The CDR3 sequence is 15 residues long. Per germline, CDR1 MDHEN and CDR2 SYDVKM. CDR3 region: CASSGTSSSSYEQYV. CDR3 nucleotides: TGTGCCAGCAGTGGGACTTCCTCGAGCTCCTACGAGCAGTACGTC.

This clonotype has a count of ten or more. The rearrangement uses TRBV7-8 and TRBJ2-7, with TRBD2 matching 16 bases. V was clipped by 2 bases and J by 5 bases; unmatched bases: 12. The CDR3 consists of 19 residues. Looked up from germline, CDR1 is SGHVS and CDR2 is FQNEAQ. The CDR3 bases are TGTGCCAGCAGCTTATGGCCGGGACTAGCGGGGGGGCCGAGAAACGAGCAGTACTTC. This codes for CASSLWPGLAGGPRNEQYF. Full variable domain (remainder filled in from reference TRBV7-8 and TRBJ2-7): GAGVSQSPRYKVAKRGQDVALRCDPISGHVSLFWYQQALGQGPEFLTYFQNEAQLDKSGLPSDRFFAERPEGSVSTLKIQRTQQEDSAVYLCASSLWPGLAGGPRNEQYFGPGTRLTVT.

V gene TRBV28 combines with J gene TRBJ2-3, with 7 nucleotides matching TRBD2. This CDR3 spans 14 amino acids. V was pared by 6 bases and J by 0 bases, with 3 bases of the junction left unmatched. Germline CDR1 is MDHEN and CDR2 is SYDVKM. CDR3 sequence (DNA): TGTGCCAGCAGGGGGGGGATTAGCACAGATACGCAGTATTTT. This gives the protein CASRGGISTDTQYF.

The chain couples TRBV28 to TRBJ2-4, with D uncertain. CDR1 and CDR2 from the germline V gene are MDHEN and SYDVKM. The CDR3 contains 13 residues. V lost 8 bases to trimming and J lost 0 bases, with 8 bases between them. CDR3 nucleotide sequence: TGTGCCAGCGCAACTGGAGCCAAAAACATTCAGTACTTC. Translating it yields CASATGAKNIQYF.

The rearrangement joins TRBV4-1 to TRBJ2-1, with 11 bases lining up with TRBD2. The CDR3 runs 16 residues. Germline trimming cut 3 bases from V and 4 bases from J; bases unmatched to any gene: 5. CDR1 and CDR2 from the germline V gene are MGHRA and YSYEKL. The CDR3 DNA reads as TGCGCCAGCAGCCATCCGGGACTAGCGGATTACAATGAGCAGTTCTTC. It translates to CASSHPGLADYNEQFF.

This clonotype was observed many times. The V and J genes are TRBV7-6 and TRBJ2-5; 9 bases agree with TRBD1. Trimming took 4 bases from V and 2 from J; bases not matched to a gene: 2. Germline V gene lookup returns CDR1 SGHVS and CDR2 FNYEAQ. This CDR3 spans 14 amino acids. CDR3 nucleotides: TGTGCCAGCAGCTCCGACAGGGGGCAAGAGACCCAGTACTTC. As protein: CASSSDRGQETQYF.

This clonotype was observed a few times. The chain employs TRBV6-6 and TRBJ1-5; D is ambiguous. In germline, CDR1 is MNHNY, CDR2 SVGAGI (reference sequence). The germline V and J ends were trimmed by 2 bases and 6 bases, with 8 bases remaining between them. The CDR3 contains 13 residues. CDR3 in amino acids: CASSYGSSQPQHF. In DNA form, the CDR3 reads TGTGCCAGCAGTTACGGTAGTAGTCAGCCCCAGCATTTT.

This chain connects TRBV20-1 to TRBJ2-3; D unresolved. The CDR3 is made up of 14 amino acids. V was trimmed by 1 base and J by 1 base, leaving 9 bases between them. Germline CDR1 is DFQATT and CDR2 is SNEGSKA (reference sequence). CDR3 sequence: CSARGVFGTDTQYF. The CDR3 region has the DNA TGCAGTGCTAGAGGAGTATTTGGCACAGATACGCAGTATTTT.

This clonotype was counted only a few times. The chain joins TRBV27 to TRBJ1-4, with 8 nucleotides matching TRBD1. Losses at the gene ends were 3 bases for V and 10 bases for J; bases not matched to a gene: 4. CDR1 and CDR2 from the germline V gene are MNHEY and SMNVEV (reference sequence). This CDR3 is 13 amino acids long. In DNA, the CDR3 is TGTGCCAGCAGTTTGCCCGGACAGGGAAAACTGTTTTTT. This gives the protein CASSLPGQGKLFF.

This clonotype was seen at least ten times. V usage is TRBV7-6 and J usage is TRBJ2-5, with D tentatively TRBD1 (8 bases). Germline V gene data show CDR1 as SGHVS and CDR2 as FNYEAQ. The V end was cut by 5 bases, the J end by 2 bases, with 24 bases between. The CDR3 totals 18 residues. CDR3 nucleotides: TGTGCCAGCAGCGCGTACCTACAGGGGGAGGGAGGGCAAGAGACCCAGTACTTC. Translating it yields CASSAYLQGEGGQETQYF.

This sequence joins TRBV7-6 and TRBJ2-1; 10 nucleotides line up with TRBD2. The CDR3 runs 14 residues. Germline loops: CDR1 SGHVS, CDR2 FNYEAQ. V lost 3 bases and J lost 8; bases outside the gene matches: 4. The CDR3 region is CASSFSGGWDEQFF. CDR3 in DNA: TGTGCCAGCAGCTTTAGCGGGGGGTGGGATGAGCAGTTCTTC.

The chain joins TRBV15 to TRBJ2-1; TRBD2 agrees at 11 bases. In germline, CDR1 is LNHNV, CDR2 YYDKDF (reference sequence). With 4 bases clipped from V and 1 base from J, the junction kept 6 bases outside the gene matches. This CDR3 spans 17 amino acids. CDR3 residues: CATSTVAGGSSYNEQFF. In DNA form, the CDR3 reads TGTGCCACCAGCACCGTAGCGGGGGGGAGTTCCTACAATGAGCAGTTCTTC.

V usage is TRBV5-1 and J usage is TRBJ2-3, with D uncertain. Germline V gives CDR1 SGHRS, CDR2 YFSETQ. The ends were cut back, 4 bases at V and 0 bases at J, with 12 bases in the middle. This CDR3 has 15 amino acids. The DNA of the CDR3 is TGCGCCAGCAGCCTCCGGGCGGAGAGCACAGATACGCAGTATTTT. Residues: CASSLRAESTDTQYF.

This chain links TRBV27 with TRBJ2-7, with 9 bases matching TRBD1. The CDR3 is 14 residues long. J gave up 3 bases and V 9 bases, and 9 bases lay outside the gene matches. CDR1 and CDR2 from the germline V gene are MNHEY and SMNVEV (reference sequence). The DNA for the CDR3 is TGTGCCAGGAGGACAGGGGCCAGGAACTACGAGCAGTACGTC. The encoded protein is CARRTGARNYEQYV.

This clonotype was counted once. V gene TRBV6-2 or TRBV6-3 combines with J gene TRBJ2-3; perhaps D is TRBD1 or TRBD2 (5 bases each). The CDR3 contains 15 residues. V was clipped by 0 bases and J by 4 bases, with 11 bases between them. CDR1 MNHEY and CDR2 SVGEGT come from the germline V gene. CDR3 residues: CASSYSRGTADTQYF. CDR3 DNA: TGTGCCAGCAGTTACTCGAGGGGTACGGCAGATACGCAGTATTTT.

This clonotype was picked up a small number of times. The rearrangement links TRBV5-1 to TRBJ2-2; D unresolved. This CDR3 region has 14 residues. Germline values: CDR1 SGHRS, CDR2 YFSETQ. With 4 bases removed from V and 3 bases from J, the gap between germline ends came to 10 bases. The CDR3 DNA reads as TGCGCCAGCAGCCCCCACACCGACACCGGGGAGCTGTTTTTT. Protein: CASSPHTDTGELFF.

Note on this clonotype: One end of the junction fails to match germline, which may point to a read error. In DNA, the CDR3 is TGTGCCAGCAGCTTGGAGGCTAGCGTTGAGCAGTTCTTC. Translation: CASSLEASVEQFF. V is TRBV5-3 and J is TRBJ2-1, with D possibly TRBD2 on 6 matching bases. TRBV5-3 qualifies as an ORF whose function is uncertain. CDR3 length: 13 residues.

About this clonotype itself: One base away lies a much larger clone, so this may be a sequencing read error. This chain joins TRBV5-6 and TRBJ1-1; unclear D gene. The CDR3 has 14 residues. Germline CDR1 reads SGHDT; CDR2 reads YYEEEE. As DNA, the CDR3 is TGTGCCAACAGCTTTCGTGGTTTGAACACTGAAGCTTTCTTT. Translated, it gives CANSFRGLNTEAFF.

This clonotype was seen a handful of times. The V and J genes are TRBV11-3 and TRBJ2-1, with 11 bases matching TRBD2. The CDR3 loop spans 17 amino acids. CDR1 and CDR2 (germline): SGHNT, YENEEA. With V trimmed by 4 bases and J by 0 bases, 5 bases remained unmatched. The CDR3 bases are TGTGCCAGCAGCTCGACTAGCGGGGCCGGCTCCTACAATGAGCAGTTCTTC. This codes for CASSSTSGAGSYNEQFF.

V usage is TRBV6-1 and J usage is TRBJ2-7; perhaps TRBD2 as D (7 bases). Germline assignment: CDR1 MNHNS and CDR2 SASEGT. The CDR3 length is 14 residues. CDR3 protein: CASTEDGGPYEQYV. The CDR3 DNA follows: TGTGCCAGCACTGAAGACGGGGGGCCCTACGAGCAGTACGTC.

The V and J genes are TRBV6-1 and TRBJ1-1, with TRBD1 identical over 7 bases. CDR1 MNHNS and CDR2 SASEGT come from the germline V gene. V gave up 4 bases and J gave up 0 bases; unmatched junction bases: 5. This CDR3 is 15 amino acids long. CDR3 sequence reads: CASSAFDRVNTEAFF. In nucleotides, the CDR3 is TGTGCCAGCAGTGCTTTCGACAGGGTGAACACTGAAGCTTTCTTT.

The CDR3 region is CASSWRQGYQPQHF. The CDR3 bases are TGTGCCAGCAGTTGGAGACAGGGATATCAGCCCCAGCATTTT. The genes are TRBV6-5 and TRBJ1-5, with 7 bases lining up with TRBD1. The CDR3 sequence is 14 residues long. Germline loops: CDR1 MNHEY, CDR2 SVGAGI. The junction had 5 bases not matched to a gene; V was cut back by 4 bases and J by 5 bases.

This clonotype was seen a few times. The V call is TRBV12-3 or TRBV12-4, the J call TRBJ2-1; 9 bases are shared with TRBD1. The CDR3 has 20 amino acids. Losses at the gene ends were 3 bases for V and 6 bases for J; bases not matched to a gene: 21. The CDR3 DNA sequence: TGTGCCAGCAGTTTTCCGTCGGTAATTTTACGGGACAGGGAACGCAATGAGCAGTTCTTC. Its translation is CASSFPSVILRDRERNEQFF.

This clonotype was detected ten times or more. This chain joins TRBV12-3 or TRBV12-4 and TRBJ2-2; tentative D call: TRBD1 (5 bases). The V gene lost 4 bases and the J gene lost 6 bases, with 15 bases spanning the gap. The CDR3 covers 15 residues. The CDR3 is CASSSNQGFPGELFF. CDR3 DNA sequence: TGTGCCAGCAGTTCAAATCAGGGTTTCCCCGGGGAGCTGTTTTTT.

CDR3 sequence: CATTGTGRYTEAFF. In DNA, the CDR3 is TGTGCCACCACAGGGACCGGAAGGTACACTGAAGCTTTCTTT. The chain links TRBV19 to TRBJ1-1; D might be TRBD1 (6 bases). There are 14 residues in the CDR3. Trimming left V 10 bases short and J 3 bases short, with 18 bases between. CDR1 LNHDA and CDR2 SQIVND come from the germline V gene (reference sequence).

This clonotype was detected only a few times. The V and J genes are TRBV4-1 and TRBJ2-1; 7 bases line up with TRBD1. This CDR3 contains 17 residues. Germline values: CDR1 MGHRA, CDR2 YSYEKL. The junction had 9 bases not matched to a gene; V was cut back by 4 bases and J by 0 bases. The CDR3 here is CASSLIRTGASYNEQFF. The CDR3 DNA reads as TGCGCCAGCAGCCTTATTAGAACAGGGGCCTCCTACAATGAGCAGTTCTTC.

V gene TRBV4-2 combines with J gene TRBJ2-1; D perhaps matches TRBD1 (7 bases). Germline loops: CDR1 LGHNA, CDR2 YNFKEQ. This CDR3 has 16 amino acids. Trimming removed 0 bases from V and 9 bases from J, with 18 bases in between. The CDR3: CASSQDLGQGGFEQFF. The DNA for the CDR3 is TGTGCCAGCAGCCAAGATCTGGGGCAGGGGGGTTTTGAGCAGTTCTTC.

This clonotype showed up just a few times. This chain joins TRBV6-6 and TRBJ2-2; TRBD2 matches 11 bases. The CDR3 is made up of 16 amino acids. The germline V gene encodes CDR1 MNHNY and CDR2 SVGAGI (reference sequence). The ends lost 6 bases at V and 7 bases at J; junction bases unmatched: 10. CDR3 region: CASRKTLSGGDGELFF. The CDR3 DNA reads TGTGCCAGCAGAAAAACCCTTAGCGGGGGGGACGGGGAGCTGTTTTTT.

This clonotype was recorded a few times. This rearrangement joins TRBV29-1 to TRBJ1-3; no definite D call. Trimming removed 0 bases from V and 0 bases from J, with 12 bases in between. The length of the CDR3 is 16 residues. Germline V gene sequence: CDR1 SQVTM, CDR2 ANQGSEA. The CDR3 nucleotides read TGCAGCGTTGAAGATTACTCAGACTACTCTGGAAACACCATATATTTT. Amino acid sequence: CSVEDYSDYSGNTIYF.